Included here is one TCR beta chain sequence, with context. Antigen specificity is unknown. This entry comes from a study of shared clonotypes between healthy human individuals. CDR1 MDHEN and CDR2 SYDVKM come from the germline V gene. V was shortened by 7 bases and J by 12 bases, with 21 bases between the two germline ends. This CDR3 is built from 14 residues. Study observations and caveats: Naive subsets typically showed greater estimated richness than memory subsets. In a handful of donors, approximately 5% of naive CD4 clonotypes appeared in common.

Each subset's genomic DNA was split evenly across several immunoSEQ plates. Only in-frame clones appear in the TCRdb table, and some are missing; sequencing was by immunoSEQ multiplex PCR. Among 2 million to 3 million clones listed, more than 85% were seen once. All donors qualified as healthy HIV-negative adults and had experienced no recent acute infections or vaccinations. This chain joins TRBV28 and TRBJ1-4; no clear D. The receptor was isolated from a man aged 18 to 35 in good health. Some clones in this sample may be carry-over from other donors' samples. Sequenced material: naive CD4+ T cells from PBMCs. Subset in this sample: CD45RA+ positively selected. The CDR3 DNA reads TGTGCCAGCACCACTCTCCCGGGATCCCAGGAACTGTTTTTT. Its translation is CASTTLPGSQELFF.